Each of the 32 T cell receptor beta chains below was sequenced from the same sample in a study of vaccination and CD4 T cells after COVID-19. TCRdb redid the calling of the PCR reads with MiXCR, one entry per CDR3 protein. The sample lists some 33,000 distinct CDR3 sequences, 36% occurring once. Described time point: late sampling 161 to 241 days after vaccination in three convalescent patients. The sequences come from CD4+ T cells from blood, collected about 7 months after SARS-CoV-2 vaccination. The receptors come from a human donor who had recovered from COVID-19.

The CDR3 bases are TGTGCCAGCAGCGAGGACCCGGAGGGACGGGAGACCCAGTACTTC. As protein: CASSEDPEGRETQYF. The gene calls are TRBV5-4 and TRBJ2-5; D possibly corresponds to TRBD2 (6 bases). The V gene's germline CDR1 is SGHNT and CDR2 YYREEE (reference sequence). V shed 4 bases and J shed 5 bases, with 18 bases lying between them. CDR3 length: 15 residues.

The chain couples TRBV2 to TRBJ2-1; 10 bases agree with TRBD1. Trimming removed 8 bases from V and 7 bases from J; junction bases left unmatched: 5. Germline values: CDR1 SNHLY, CDR2 FYNNEI. CDR3 length: 13 residues. In DNA, the CDR3 is TGTGCCAGCTATGGACAGGGGGGGAATGAGCAGTTCTTC. It is translated as CASYGQGGNEQFF.

This clonotype was observed a few times. The rearrangement links TRBV6-1 to TRBJ1-2, with 8 bases matching TRBD1. Germline values: CDR1 MNHNS, CDR2 SASEGT. J gave up 7 bases and V 6 bases, and 10 bases lay outside the gene matches. CDR3 size: 14 residues. As DNA, the CDR3 is TGTGCCAGCAGGGATCCGCAGGGGGCGCTTGGCTACACCTTC. Translated, it gives CASRDPQGALGYTF.

This clonotype was detected only a few times. This chain uses TRBV15 with TRBJ2-3; D remains unclear. The CDR3 has 16 residues. CDR1 and CDR2 from the germline V gene are LNHNV and YYDKDF (reference sequence). V was trimmed by 0 bases and J by 4 bases, leaving 14 bases between them. CDR3 in amino acids: CATSRETRSGPDTQYF. The CDR3, as DNA: TGTGCCACCAGCAGAGAGACACGGTCCGGTCCAGATACGCAGTATTTT.

The rearrangement links TRBV20-1 to TRBJ2-3; 7 bases agree with TRBD1. The trim removed 4 bases at V and 3 bases at J, leaving 4 bases unmatched. Germline-derived CDR1 and CDR2 are DFQATT and SNEGSKA (reference sequence). This CDR3 is 13 amino acids long. The CDR3 DNA is TGCAGTGCTAACCGACAGGGTACAGATACGCAGTATTTT. Amino acids: CSANRQGTDTQYF.

The V and J genes are TRBV6-1 and TRBJ1-6; TRBD1 is a possible D gene (5 bases). Trimming cost V 6 bases and J 6 bases, with 18 bases left between them. Germline CDR1 is MNHNS and CDR2 is SASEGT. The CDR3 is 16 amino acids. CDR3 amino acids: CASSPGLPGGNSPLHF. In DNA, the CDR3 is TGTGCCAGCAGCCCCGGCCTGCCCGGGGGTAATTCACCCCTCCACTTT.

V is TRBV15 and J is TRBJ2-7; the match to TRBD1 covers 10 bases. The length of the CDR3 is 14 residues. Trimming at V came to 6 bases and at J to 2 bases, leaving 4 bases not matched to a gene. Looked up from germline, CDR1 is LNHNV and CDR2 is YYDKDF (reference sequence). The CDR3 nucleotides read TGTGCCACCAGTCCGGGACAGGGGACCTACGAGCAGTACTTC. Encoded protein: CATSPGQGTYEQYF.

V usage is TRBV20-1 and J usage is TRBJ2-4; D might be TRBD2 (6 bases). V dropped 1 base and J dropped 3 bases, with 22 bases sitting between them. The CDR3 contains 18 residues. The germline gives CDR1 DFQATT, CDR2 SNEGSKA (reference sequence). CDR3 in DNA: TGCAGTGCTAGAGGGGCCCCGGGACTCATTCAGTTCAAAAACATTCAGTACTTC. Translating it yields CSARGAPGLIQFKNIQYF.

In this sample, this clonotype turned up a few times. V is TRBV7-9 and J is TRBJ2-7; tentatively, D is TRBD1 or TRBD2 (5 bases each). This CDR3 has 16 residues. V was trimmed by 1 base and J by 3 bases, leaving 16 bases between them. Germline loops: CDR1 SEHNR, CDR2 FQNEAQ (reference sequence). In nucleotides, the CDR3 is TGTGCCAGCAGCTTAGACAATTGGGACGGCTACTACGAGCAGTACTTC. As protein: CASSLDNWDGYYEQYF.

This clonotype was seen a few times. This chain joins TRBV24-1 and TRBJ2-7; D is perhaps TRBD1 (5 bases). Germline CDR1 KGHDR, CDR2 SFDVKD. V shed 4 bases and J shed 11 bases, with 11 bases lying between them. This CDR3 spans 11 amino acids. The CDR3 loop is CATSERGSKYF. DNA for the CDR3: TGTGCCACCAGTGAAAGGGGCAGCAAGTACTTC.

This clonotype was seen a few times. The chain employs TRBV27 and TRBJ2-7, with TRBD1 as a possible D gene (6 bases). The CDR3 extends over 13 amino acids. The V gene's germline CDR1 is MNHEY and CDR2 SMNVEV (reference sequence). Trimming stripped 6 bases from V and 7 bases from J, with 16 bases between. The CDR3: CASSQSGQFEQYF. The DNA for the CDR3 is TGTGCCAGCAGCCAATCAGGACAGTTTGAGCAGTACTTC.

A few counts support this clonotype. The chain has TRBV20-1 and TRBJ2-1, with 11 bases matching TRBD2. CDR1 and CDR2 (germline): DFQATT, SNEGSKA (reference sequence). The trim removed 7 bases at V and 4 bases at J, leaving 6 bases unmatched. The CDR3 runs to 14 residues. For the CDR3, the DNA is TGCAGTGAGGGGACTAGCGGATATTACAATGAGCAGTTCTTC. This sequence encodes CSEGTSGYYNEQFF.

In its sample, this clonotype was seen a few times. The V and J genes are TRBV6-1 and TRBJ2-5; 11 bases agree with TRBD2. V lost 6 bases to trimming and J lost 5 bases; unmatched junction nucleotides: 5. The CDR3 consists of 14 residues. The germline CDR1 and CDR2 sequences are MNHNS and SASEGT. The CDR3 DNA is TGTGCCAGCAGGCCCCCTAGCGGGAGGGAGACCCAGTACTTC. This translates into CASRPPSGRETQYF.

CDR3: CSAPVRGDTQYF. For the CDR3, the DNA is TGCAGTGCCCCGGTTCGGGGGGATACGCAGTATTTT. V usage is TRBV20-1 and J usage is TRBJ2-3; D is possibly TRBD2 (6 bases). Germline V gives CDR1 DFQATT, CDR2 SNEGSKA (reference sequence). Trimming left V 6 bases short and J 6 bases short, with 13 bases between. CDR3 length equals 12 residues.

This clonotype came up a few times. The CDR3: CASSLSRLATNEQFF. The DNA of the CDR3 is TGTGCCAGCAGTTTATCGAGACTAGCGACCAATGAGCAGTTCTTC. The V and J genes are TRBV28 and TRBJ2-1; 8 bases map to TRBD2. V gave up 1 base and J gave up 6 bases; unmatched junction bases: 5. Germline values: CDR1 MDHEN, CDR2 SYDVKM. The CDR3 sequence is 15 residues long.

V usage is TRBV7-8 and J usage is TRBJ2-7; 8 nucleotides line up with TRBD1. The CDR3 is 15 amino acids. Germline V lookup: CDR1 SGHVS, CDR2 FQNEAQ. Germline trimming cut 5 bases from V and 4 bases from J; bases unmatched to any gene: 10. The CDR3 sequence: CASSKTGTGDYEQYF. As DNA, the CDR3 is TGTGCCAGCAGCAAGACCGGGACAGGAGATTACGAGCAGTACTTC.

The table lists this clonotype with a few counts. The chain recombines TRBV19 with TRBJ1-6; TRBD1 aligns across 10 bases. This CDR3 is built from 16 residues. Germline assignment: CDR1 LNHDA and CDR2 SQIVND (reference sequence). Trimming took 4 bases from V and 11 from J; bases not matched to a gene: 11. In DNA, the CDR3 is TGTGCCAGTAGTACCACCGGGACAGGGGTCATGACACCCCTCCACTTT. It translates to CASSTTGTGVMTPLHF.

The chain links TRBV6-5 to TRBJ2-7; no clear D. The V gene lost 2 bases and the J gene lost 2 bases, with 13 bases spanning the gap. The CDR3 spans 15 residues. CDR1 MNHEY and CDR2 SVGAGI come from the germline V gene. The CDR3 is CASSYGHHTTYEQYF. Written as DNA, the CDR3 is TGTGCCAGCAGTTACGGGCATCACACCACCTACGAGCAGTACTTC.

This clonotype was observed once. The J gene is TRBJ2-2, the V gene TRBV7-3; 8 nucleotides match TRBD2. The CDR3 loop spans 15 amino acids. CDR1 is SGHTA, CDR2 FQGTGA, per germline. V was pared by 5 bases and J by 4 bases, with 6 bases of the junction left unmatched. The CDR3 is CASSPLAGGTGELFF. CDR3 DNA: TGTGCCAGCAGCCCTTTGGCGGGAGGCACCGGGGAGCTGTTTTTT.

This clonotype was seen more than once but under ten times. The CDR3: CASSAHRYYEQYF. CDR3 sequence (DNA): TGTGCCAGCAGTGCGCACAGATACTACGAGCAGTACTTC. The chain joins TRBV6-1 to TRBJ2-7; D unresolved. The V and J ends lost 4 bases and 3 bases respectively, with 10 bases between them. Germline V gene data show CDR1 as MNHNS and CDR2 as SASEGT. The CDR3 sequence is 13 residues long.

This chain joins TRBV7-2 and TRBJ2-5; 7 nucleotides match TRBD1. Germline V CDR1 and CDR2: SGHTA, FQGNSA. CDR3 length: 14 amino acids. With 5 bases clipped from V and 6 bases from J, the junction kept 9 bases outside the gene matches. CDR3 loop: CASSPPGQRQTQYF. The CDR3 bases are TGTGCCAGCAGCCCACCGGGACAGCGGCAGACCCAGTACTTC.

The rearrangement joins TRBV5-4 to TRBJ1-2; tentatively, D is TRBD1 (6 bases). Trimming pared 4 bases from V and 6 bases from J, leaving 22 bases between. The CDR3 contains 16 residues. Germline CDR1 reads SGHNT; CDR2 reads YYREEE (reference sequence). The CDR3 DNA sequence: TGTGCCAGCAGCCCTAGCGGACAGCCCTGGCGGAATGGCTACACCTTC. This sequence encodes CASSPSGQPWRNGYTF.

The genes are TRBV28 and TRBJ2-1, with D hard to call. The germline CDR1 and CDR2 sequences are MDHEN and SYDVKM. This CDR3 is built from 15 residues. V dropped 9 bases and J dropped 0 bases, with 15 bases sitting between them. The CDR3 coding sequence is TGTGCCAGTTCCCTCACTGGGATCTCCTACAATGAGCAGTTCTTC. Amino acids: CASSLTGISYNEQFF.

This chain joins TRBV10-3 and TRBJ2-5; D is unclear. From germline, CDR1 is ENHRY and CDR2 SYGVKD. The germline V and J ends were trimmed by 2 bases and 5 bases, with 12 bases remaining between them. The CDR3 contains 14 residues. This chain's CDR3 is CAISELWVGETQYF. The CDR3 DNA reads as TGTGCCATCAGTGAGCTCTGGGTAGGGGAGACCCAGTACTTC.

This clonotype was observed once. The chain combines TRBV7-6 with TRBJ2-1; TRBD2 is a possible D gene (6 bases). The CDR3 totals 14 residues. The germline gives CDR1 SGHVS, CDR2 FNYEAQ. V dropped 5 bases and J dropped 7 bases, with 15 bases sitting between them. The CDR3 loop reads CASSLVGSLNEQFF. Written as DNA, the CDR3 is TGTGCCAGCAGCCTCGTCGGGAGTTTAAATGAGCAGTTCTTC.

J is TRBJ2-3 and V is TRBV14; D is tentatively TRBD1 or TRBD2 (5 bases each). The CDR3 consists of 15 residues. Germline-derived CDR1 and CDR2 are SGHDN and FVKESK. The V end was cut by 6 bases, the J end by 5 bases, with 18 bases between. CDR3 coding DNA: TGTGCCAGCAGACATTCGGGGCGCCCGGTAGATACGCAGTATTTT. This sequence encodes CASRHSGRPVDTQYF.

By sample fraction, this clonotype is medium-sized. The chain uses TRBV20-1 and TRBJ2-5; D may be TRBD1 or TRBD2 (6 bases each). The germline V gene has CDR1 DFQATT and CDR2 SNEGSKA (reference sequence). There are 15 residues in the CDR3. The ends were cut back, 5 bases at V and 1 base at J, with 17 bases in the middle. The CDR3, as DNA: TGCAGTGCTCCGGGGGCCCAGGGCTTCCAAGAGACCCAGTACTTC. This codes for CSAPGAQGFQETQYF.

The chain combines TRBV20-1 with TRBJ2-5; a weak D match, TRBD2 (5 bases). The CDR3 is 14 residues long. The germline CDR1 and CDR2 sequences are DFQATT and SNEGSKA (reference sequence). V dropped 1 base and J dropped 5 bases, with 14 bases sitting between them. DNA for the CDR3: TGCAGTGCTAGAGCCCCGAGGGATTGGGAGACCCAGTACTTC. Protein product: CSARAPRDWETQYF.

This clonotype was counted only a few times. V usage is TRBV7-6 and J usage is TRBJ2-1; D gene uncertain. The V end was cut by 5 bases, the J end by 4 bases, with 18 bases between. The CDR3 spans 16 residues. Germline CDR1 SGHVS, CDR2 FNYEAQ. The CDR3 protein is CASSPEARALYNEQFF. The CDR3 nucleotides read TGTGCCAGCAGCCCAGAGGCCCGGGCCCTGTACAATGAGCAGTTCTTC.

CDR3 amino acids: CSARVVGPSTDTQYF. In nucleotides, the CDR3 is TGCAGTGCTAGAGTGGTGGGACCTAGCACAGATACGCAGTATTTT. This chain connects TRBV20-1 to TRBJ2-3; the D gene could be TRBD1 or TRBD2 (5 bases each). This CDR3 is built from 15 residues. Trimming left V 1 base short and J 0 bases short, with 11 bases between. Germline CDR1 is DFQATT and CDR2 is SNEGSKA (reference sequence).

J is TRBJ2-5 and V is TRBV20-1; tentative D call: TRBD1 (6 bases). Trimming took off 0 bases at V and 5 bases at J, with 22 bases between the two ends. This CDR3 region has 17 residues. The germline V gene has CDR1 DFQATT and CDR2 SNEGSKA (reference sequence). The CDR3 DNA reads TGCAGTGCTAGAGATCGGAACAGGGAACGGAGGTGGGAGACCCAGTACTTC. It codes for CSARDRNRERRWETQYF.

This chain joins TRBV12-3 or TRBV12-4 and TRBJ1-2; no clear D gene. The V end lost 4 bases, the J end lost 2 bases, and 11 bases lay between the germline ends. The CDR3 is made up of 14 amino acids. The CDR3, as DNA: TGTGCCAGCAGTTCCGGACGGGGAAACTATGGCTACACCTTC. It is translated as CASSSGRGNYGYTF.